The present TCR beta chain was sequenced within a study of memory CD4+ T cells and cytomegalovirus serostatus. The CDR3 is 16 amino acids. The V end was cut by 3 bases, the J end by 4 bases, with 15 bases between. Germline-derived CDR1 and CDR2 are SNHLY and FYNNEI. Findings and caveats of the study: A US-trained random forest predicted CMV serostatus with median AUC about 0.92. The CMV-associated TCR signature appears largely within the CD4+ memory repertoire.

Single viable CD3+CD4+CD8-CD45RO+ cells were sorted as the memory CD4+ T cells. CD4+ T cells were isolated by positive magnetic selection. Profiling relied on immunoSEQ multiplex PCR, and the TCRdb table lists in-frame clones only, not all of them. The data hold about 41,000 clones, with about four fifths observed a single time. On this clone: What it binds is unknown.

The sequence came from an adult in good health and CMV-seronegative. The J gene is TRBJ2-2, the V gene TRBV2; D may be TRBD2 (7 bases). Source material: memory CD4+ T cells from blood. CDR3 residues: CASSDGGRKITGELFF. CDR3 sequence (DNA): TGTGCCAGCAGTGACGGGGGGCGGAAGATCACCGGGGAGCTGTTTTTT.